This T cell receptor (beta chain) was retrieved from a study of beta chain features in type 1 diabetes. Each of the CD4+ naive, central memory, regulatory and stem cell-like memory populations was sorted via CD45RO/CCR7/CD25/CD127/CD95/CD27. With 3 bases removed from V and 4 bases from J, the gap between germline ends came to 12 bases. Germline V lookup: CDR1 GTSNPN, CDR2 SVGIG (reference sequence). The CDR3 covers 13 residues. The isolated RNA, all of it, was reverse transcribed, so expressed TCRB transcripts were what got sequenced. The data were produced by immunoSEQ multiplex PCR, yet TCRdb's version contains in-frame clones alone and is incomplete. Seen here are tens of thousands of clones, under 35% observed once, and the top ten hold about 0.5%.

J is TRBJ1-2 and V is TRBV30; perhaps TRBD1 as D (6 bases). The TCR originated in a woman between 18 and 30 years old in good health. The sample taken for sequencing was stem cell memory CD4+ T cells from blood. CDR3 region: CAWSEQGSYGYTF. The CDR3 DNA follows: TGTGCCTGGAGCGAACAGGGAAGCTATGGCTACACCTTC.